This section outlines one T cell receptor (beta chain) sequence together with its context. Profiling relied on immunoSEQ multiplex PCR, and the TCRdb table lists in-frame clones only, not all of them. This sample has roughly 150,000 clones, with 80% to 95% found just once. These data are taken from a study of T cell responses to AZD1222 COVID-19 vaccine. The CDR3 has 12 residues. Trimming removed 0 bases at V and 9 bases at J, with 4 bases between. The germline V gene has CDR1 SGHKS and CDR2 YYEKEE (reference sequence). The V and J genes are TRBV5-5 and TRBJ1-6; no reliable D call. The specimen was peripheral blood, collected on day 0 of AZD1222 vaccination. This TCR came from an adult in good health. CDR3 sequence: CASSLVGSPLHF. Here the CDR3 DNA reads TGTGCCAGCAGCTTGGTAGGTTCACCCCTCCACTTT.